This is a list of T cell receptor beta chains from one sample in a study of blood T cell repertoires in COVID-19. Method: immunoSEQ multiplex PCR; TCRdb's copy keeps in-frame clones and lacks some. The sample consists of 200,000 to 250,000 clones, less than 90% of them appearing once. The sequenced sample was PBMCs or T cells enriched from blood (not recorded which). The receptors were sampled from a woman aged 35 to 49 who had recovered from COVID-19. The CDR3 runs from the conserved cysteine through the conserved F or W. A D gene is named only where the DNA matches it firmly.

d_call: TRBD2; j_call: TRBJ2-2; v_call: TRBV24-1; cdr3_aa: CATSLAGGPRTGELFF
d_call: -; j_call: TRBJ2-1; v_call: TRBV18; cdr3_aa: CASSPESGVGEQFF
d_call: -; j_call: TRBJ2-1; v_call: TRBV23-1; cdr3_aa: CASSQRGGRTLYSYNEQFF
d_call: -; j_call: TRBJ1-1; v_call: TRBV11-1; cdr3_aa: CASSLYGGNTEAFF
d_call: -; j_call: TRBJ1-6; v_call: TRBV5-1; cdr3_aa: CASSLEAGAPGSPLHF
d_call: TRBD1; j_call: TRBJ1-1; v_call: TRBV5-1; cdr3_aa: CASSPDRVTEAFF
d_call: TRBD2; j_call: TRBJ2-5; v_call: TRBV9; cdr3_aa: CASSPHRTSGSETQYF
d_call: -; j_call: TRBJ2-1; v_call: TRBV27; cdr3_aa: CASSFGSSSYNEQFF
d_call: -; j_call: TRBJ2-5; v_call: TRBV5-1; cdr3_aa: CASSPIRGQETQYF
d_call: TRBD1; j_call: TRBJ2-5; v_call: TRBV18; cdr3_aa: CASSLGTDQETQYF
d_call: -; j_call: TRBJ1-2; v_call: TRBV3-1/TRBV3-2; cdr3_aa: CASSPPAGGYTF
d_call: TRBD2; j_call: TRBJ2-6; v_call: TRBV3-1/TRBV3-2; cdr3_aa: CASSHSVLAGMSGANVLTF
d_call: TRBD1; j_call: TRBJ1-5; v_call: TRBV27; cdr3_aa: CASSPGDRGNPGTQPQHF
d_call: -; j_call: TRBJ1-4; v_call: TRBV27; cdr3_aa: CASSLVFGEKLFF
d_call: -; j_call: TRBJ2-1; v_call: TRBV28; cdr3_aa: CASTSRQTLPNEQFF
d_call: -; j_call: TRBJ1-2; v_call: TRBV5-4; cdr3_aa: CASSLVGEATYGYTF
d_call: -; j_call: TRBJ2-3; v_call: TRBV25-1; cdr3_aa: CASSEWEGTDTQYF
d_call: -; j_call: TRBJ1-2; v_call: TRBV14; cdr3_aa: CASSSGLPIGGYTF